The 26 T cell receptor beta chains given below trace back to one sample, sequenced in a study of blood T cell repertoires in COVID-19. Assay: immunoSEQ multiplex PCR; the TCRdb copy retains only in-frame clones and omits some. Of more than 250,000 clones detected, about nine tenths appear once; the ten largest clones hold more than 9%. The sequenced material came from PBMCs or T cells enriched from blood (not recorded which). The receptors come from a woman between 18 and 30 years old who had recovered from COVID-19.

This chain joins TRBV6-5 and TRBJ2-2, with 9 bases aligning to TRBD1. V trimming: 2 bases; J trimming: 4 bases; junction bases outside the gene matches: 2. This CDR3 comprises 15 residues. From germline, CDR1 is MNHEY and CDR2 SVGAGI. Here the CDR3 DNA reads TGTGCCAGCAGTTACCTGACAGGGGGCACCGGGGAGCTGTTTTTT. Translating gives CASSYLTGGTGELFF.

This sequence joins TRBV2 and TRBJ1-4; tentative D call: TRBD1 (6 bases). Trimming cost V 5 bases and J 4 bases, with 11 bases left between them. CDR3 length: 14 residues. CDR1 and CDR2 from the germline V gene are SNHLY and FYNNEI. CDR3 in amino acids: CASSRTGFNEKLFF. In DNA, the CDR3 is TGTGCCAGCAGTCGTACAGGGTTTAATGAAAAACTGTTTTTT. Variable domain in full (rest from reference TRBV2 and TRBJ1-4): EPEVTQTPSHQVTQMGQEVILRCVPISNHLYFYWYRQILGQKVEFLVSFYNNEISEKSEIFDDQFSVERPDGSNFTLKIRSTKLEDSAMYFCASSRTGFNEKLFFGSGTQLSVL.

This clone was seen just once. This chain joins TRBV12-3 or TRBV12-4 and TRBJ2-5; 8 bases align to TRBD1. Trimming removed 8 bases from V and 5 bases from J; junction bases left unmatched: 4. CDR3 length: 12 residues. CDR3 sequence (DNA): TGTGCCAGCGGACAGGGATGGGAGACCCAGTACTTC. Translated: CASGQGWETQYF.

The chain joins TRBV28 to TRBJ2-7; TRBD1 aligns across 7 bases. The germline V gene has CDR1 MDHEN and CDR2 SYDVKM. There are 14 residues in the CDR3. The V gene end was trimmed by 8 bases and the J gene end by 3 bases; junction bases not matched to a gene: 10. The DNA of the CDR3 is TGTGCCAGCGGTCCTACAGGGGCGGGCTACGAGCAGTACTTC. Its translation: CASGPTGAGYEQYF.

The chain couples TRBV28 to TRBJ1-2, with D possibly matching TRBD1 (5 bases). V was cut by 8 bases and J by 4 bases, with 17 bases left in between. Germline CDR1 reads MDHEN; CDR2 reads SYDVKM. The CDR3 is made up of 14 amino acids. CDR3 sequence (DNA): TGTGCCAGCCTTTTGGGCAGGGTCGGCTATGGCTACACCTTC. Its translation is CASLLGRVGYGYTF.

V and J are TRBV3-1 (or the pseudogene TRBV3-2) and TRBJ2-2; 9 bases fit TRBD1. V trimming: 6 bases; J trimming: 3 bases; junction bases outside the gene matches: 8. CDR3 length equals 16 residues. CDR1 and CDR2 (germline): LGHDT, YNNKEL (reference sequence). Here the CDR3 DNA reads TGTGCCAGCAGTCAGGGACAGGGCCGAGACACCGGGGAGCTGTTTTTT. As protein: CASSQGQGRDTGELFF.

The chain links TRBV5-1 to TRBJ2-5; D not resolved. Germline V gene sequence: CDR1 SGHRS, CDR2 YFSETQ. The CDR3 sequence is 14 residues long. V gave up 0 bases and J gave up 4 bases, with 10 bases separating them. CDR3 residues: CASSLGVAGETQYF. The CDR3 nucleotides read TGCGCCAGCAGCTTGGGGGTAGCTGGAGAGACCCAGTACTTC.

The rearrangement uses TRBV30 and TRBJ1-2, with TRBD1 matching 7 bases. With 1 base clipped from V and 8 bases from J, the junction kept 7 bases outside the gene matches. Germline CDR1 is GTSNPN and CDR2 is SVGIG (reference sequence). The CDR3 is 13 residues long. The CDR3 spells CAWSEGAQGGYTF. In DNA form, the CDR3 reads TGTGCCTGGAGTGAGGGGGCGCAGGGCGGCTACACCTTC.

CDR3 sequence (DNA): TGTGCCTGGAACGACAGGGATGGGCACTATGGCTACACCTTC. Its protein product is CAWNDRDGHYGYTF. The chain carries TRBV30 and TRBJ1-2; 7 nucleotides line up with TRBD1. Germline CDR1 is GTSNPN and CDR2 is SVGIG (reference sequence). The CDR3 runs 14 residues. The V segment lost 4 bases and the J segment 3 bases; nucleotides outside the gene matches: 8. Filled out from reference TRBV30 and TRBJ1-2, the complete variable domain reads SQTIHQWPATLVQPVGSPLSLECTVEGTSNPNLYWYRQAAGRGLQLLFYSVGIGQISSEVPQNLSASRPQDRQFILSSKKLLLSDSGFYLCAWNDRDGHYGYTFGSGTRLTVV.

This chain links TRBV30 with TRBJ1-5; maybe TRBD1 (6 bases). Germline lookup yields CDR1 GTSNPN and CDR2 SVGIG (reference sequence). Trimming took 2 bases from V and 7 from J, leaving 12 bases between them. The CDR3 is 13 residues long. The CDR3, as DNA: TGTGCCTGGAGTCCAGGGGATGGGCAGCCCCAGCATTTT. Translation: CAWSPGDGQPQHF.

The chain combines TRBV30 with TRBJ2-1, with D perhaps TRBD2 (5 bases). The CDR3 spans 13 residues. The V and J ends lost 5 bases and 3 bases respectively, with 11 bases between them. CDR1 is GTSNPN and CDR2 is SVGIG in the germline V gene (reference sequence). CDR3 in amino acids: CAWERENYNEQFF. The CDR3 nucleotides are TGTGCCTGGGAGAGGGAAAACTACAATGAGCAGTTCTTC.

The CDR3 DNA reads as TGTGCCAGCAGCCTGAACAGGGGGACCCAGGGCAATCAGCCCCAGCATTTT. Protein: CASSLNRGTQGNQPQHF. V and J are TRBV5-8 and TRBJ1-5; 8 bases are shared with TRBD1. The CDR3 covers 17 residues. Looked up from germline, CDR1 is SGHTS and CDR2 is YDEGEE. V dropped 4 bases and J dropped 2; count of bases not matched to a gene: 11.

This clone is a singleton in its sample. The genes are TRBV19 and TRBJ1-5; 8 bases are a match to TRBD1. The germline V gene has CDR1 LNHDA and CDR2 SQIVND (reference sequence). After removal of 3 bases from V and 6 bases from J, the junction contained 7 bases not matched to a gene. The CDR3 has 15 residues. The CDR3 nucleotides are TGTGCCAGTAGTATGGGACAGGCTCCAAGTCAGCCCCAGCATTTT. It encodes CASSMGQAPSQPQHF. The variable domain in full, with the rest retrieved from reference TRBV19 and TRBJ1-5, is DGGITQSPKYLFRKEGQNVTLSCEQNLNHDAMYWYRQDPGQGLRLIYYSQIVNDFQKGDIAEGYSVSREKKESFPLTVTSAQKNPTAFYLCASSMGQAPSQPQHFGDGTRLSIL.

The J gene is TRBJ1-4, the V gene TRBV6-1; tentatively, D is TRBD1 (6 bases). This CDR3 has 13 amino acids. Germline lookup yields CDR1 MNHNS and CDR2 SASEGT. The ends were cut back, 0 bases at V and 14 bases at J, with 13 bases in the middle. Here the CDR3 DNA reads TGTGCCAGCAGTGAAGCCAGGGGCCGGCGGCTGTTTTTT. Translating it yields CASSEARGRRLFF.

J is TRBJ2-3 and V is TRBV15; D not certain. The V gene's germline CDR1 is LNHNV and CDR2 YYDKDF (reference sequence). Trimming pared 6 bases from V and 3 bases from J, leaving 7 bases between. The CDR3 is made up of 12 amino acids. The CDR3 spells CATSTVTDTQYF. The CDR3 nucleotides read TGTGCCACCAGTACTGTAACAGATACGCAGTATTTT.

The CDR3: CASRARRRGGNEQYF. CDR3 bases: TGCGCCAGCAGAGCCAGAAGGAGGGGAGGAAACGAGCAGTACTTC. The chain couples TRBV10-1 to TRBJ2-7; weak D call: TRBD2 (6 bases). V was pared by 6 bases and J by 5 bases, with 20 bases between. Germline V CDR1 and CDR2: WNHNN, SYGVQD (reference sequence). This CDR3 spans 15 amino acids.

The J gene is TRBJ1-6, the V gene TRBV27; the D gene is possibly TRBD1 (6 bases). Germline values: CDR1 MNHEY, CDR2 SMNVEV (reference sequence). V shed 4 bases and J shed 6 bases, with 10 bases lying between them. This CDR3 is built from 14 residues. The CDR3 DNA sequence: TGTGCCAGCAGTTACGACAGGCCTAATTCACCCCTCCACTTT. Translated, it gives CASSYDRPNSPLHF.

This sequence joins TRBV5-4 and TRBJ2-3; 7 bases are shared with TRBD2. Germline V CDR1 and CDR2: SGHNT, YYREEE (reference sequence). With V trimmed by 3 bases and J by 3 bases, 13 bases remained unmatched. The CDR3 consists of 17 residues. The CDR3 protein is CASSSDSTSVGTDTQYF. CDR3 bases: TGTGCCAGCAGCTCTGACTCAACTAGCGTTGGTACAGATACGCAGTATTTT. Complete variable domain (other parts from reference TRBV5-4 and TRBJ2-3): ETGVTQSPTHLIKTRGQQVTLRCSSQSGHNTVSWYQQALGQGPQFIFQYYREEENGRGNFPPRFSGLQFPNYSSELNVNALELDDSALYLCASSSDSTSVGTDTQYFGPGTRLTVL.

This chain uses TRBV5-1 with TRBJ2-5; 15 bases are a match to TRBD2. Germline V CDR1 and CDR2: SGHRS, YFSETQ. J was trimmed by 5 bases and V by 3 bases; bases with no gene match: 2. This CDR3 contains 15 residues. This CDR3 is CASSSGLAGGETQYF. CDR3 nucleotides: TGCGCCAGCAGCTCGGGACTAGCGGGGGGCGAGACCCAGTACTTC. Looking up the rest from reference TRBV5-1 and TRBJ2-5 gives the full variable domain: KAGVTQTPRYLIKTRGQQVTLSCSPISGHRSVSWYQQTPGQGLQFLFEYFSETQRNKGNFPGRFSGRQFSNSRSEMNVSTLELGDSALYLCASSSGLAGGETQYFGPGTRLLVL.

The J gene is TRBJ2-3, the V gene TRBV7-8; 8 bases are shared with TRBD2. V lost 8 bases, J lost 2 bases, and 6 bases stayed unmatched. The CDR3 loop spans 14 amino acids. Germline CDR1 is SGHVS and CDR2 is FQNEAQ. CDR3 nucleotide sequence: TGTGCCAGCGGGATAGCGGGGCTCACAGATACGCAGTATTTT. Amino acids: CASGIAGLTDTQYF. Full variable domain (outside the CDR3, taken from reference TRBV7-8 and TRBJ2-3): GAGVSQSPRYKVAKRGQDVALRCDPISGHVSLFWYQQALGQGPEFLTYFQNEAQLDKSGLPSDRFFAERPEGSVSTLKIQRTQQEDSAVYLCASGIAGLTDTQYFGPGTRLTVL.

The chain carries TRBV19 and TRBJ1-6; D is unresolved. Germline V gene lookup returns CDR1 LNHDA and CDR2 SQIVND (reference sequence). V shed 3 bases and J shed 11 bases, with 11 bases lying between them. The CDR3 spans 13 residues. CDR3 amino acids: CASSITPAPPLHF. CDR3 nucleotide sequence: TGTGCCAGTAGTATTACCCCCGCGCCACCCCTCCACTTT. The full variable domain, completed using reference TRBV19 and TRBJ1-6, is DGGITQSPKYLFRKEGQNVTLSCEQNLNHDAMYWYRQDPGQGLRLIYYSQIVNDFQKGDIAEGYSVSREKKESFPLTVTSAQKNPTAFYLCASSITPAPPLHFGNGTRLTVT.

The chain uses TRBV2 and TRBJ1-6, with 8 bases aligning to TRBD1. Losses at the gene ends were 7 bases for V and 1 base for J; bases not matched to a gene: 6. The CDR3 has 16 amino acids. Germline CDR1 and CDR2: SNHLY and FYNNEI. The CDR3 DNA is TGTGCCAGCACCCTAACAGGGGGATCCTATAATTCACCCCTCCACTTT. It specifies CASTLTGGSYNSPLHF.

This rearrangement joins TRBV4-1 to TRBJ1-6, with D possibly being TRBD1 (6 bases). The CDR3 totals 14 residues. With 4 bases removed from V and 8 bases from J, the gap between germline ends came to 12 bases. CDR1 and CDR2 (germline): MGHRA, YSYEKL. CDR3 region: CASSLDSLDSPLHF. The DNA for the CDR3 is TGCGCCAGCAGCCTGGACAGTCTAGATTCACCCCTCCACTTT.

The chain couples TRBV18 to TRBJ2-3; a weak D match, TRBD1 (6 bases). From germline, CDR1 is KGHSH and CDR2 LQKENI. The CDR3 is 14 residues long. The V end lost 3 bases, the J end lost 1 base, and 8 bases lay between the germline ends. The CDR3 spells CASSPDRGTDTQYF. DNA of the CDR3: TGTGCCAGCTCACCGGACAGAGGCACAGATACGCAGTATTTT.

The CDR3 nucleotides are TGTGCCAGCAGCCAGGGGTTCAGGGGAAGCACTGAAGCTTTCTTT. Protein product: CASSQGFRGSTEAFF. This chain joins TRBV3-1 (or the pseudogene TRBV3-2) and TRBJ1-1; D possibly corresponds to TRBD1 (6 bases). The V end lost 3 bases, the J end lost 4 bases, and 15 bases lay between the germline ends. This CDR3 region has 15 residues. From germline, CDR1 is LGHDT and CDR2 YNNKEL (reference sequence).

This chain joins TRBV13 and TRBJ2-7; no reliable D call. Trimming stripped 0 bases from V and 4 bases from J, with 13 bases between. The CDR3 length is 15 residues. Germline V CDR1 and CDR2: PRHDT, FYEKMQ (reference sequence). The CDR3 nucleotides are TGTGCCAGCAGCTTAGGCCTAGGCCCCCTGTACGAGCAGTACTTC. It codes for CASSLGLGPLYEQYF.